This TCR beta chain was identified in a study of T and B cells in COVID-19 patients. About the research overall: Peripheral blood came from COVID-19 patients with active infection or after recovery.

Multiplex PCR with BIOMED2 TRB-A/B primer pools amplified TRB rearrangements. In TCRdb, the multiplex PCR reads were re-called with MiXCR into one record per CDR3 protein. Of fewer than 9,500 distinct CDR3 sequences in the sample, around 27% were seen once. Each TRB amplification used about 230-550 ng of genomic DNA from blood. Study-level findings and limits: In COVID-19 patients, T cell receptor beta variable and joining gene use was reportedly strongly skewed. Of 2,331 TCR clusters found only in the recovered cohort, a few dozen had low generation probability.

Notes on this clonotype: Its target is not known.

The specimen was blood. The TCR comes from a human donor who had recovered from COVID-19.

CDR3 sequence: CASRGTGGDYEQYF. The CDR3 nucleotides read TGTGCCAGCAGGGGGACAGGGGGGGACTACGAGCAGTACTTC. The chain combines TRBV6-5 with TRBJ2-7, with 11 bases identical to TRBD1. Trimming at V came to 6 bases and at J to 3 bases, leaving 4 bases not matched to a gene. The CDR3 length is 14 residues. The germline V gene encodes CDR1 MNHEY and CDR2 SVGAGI.